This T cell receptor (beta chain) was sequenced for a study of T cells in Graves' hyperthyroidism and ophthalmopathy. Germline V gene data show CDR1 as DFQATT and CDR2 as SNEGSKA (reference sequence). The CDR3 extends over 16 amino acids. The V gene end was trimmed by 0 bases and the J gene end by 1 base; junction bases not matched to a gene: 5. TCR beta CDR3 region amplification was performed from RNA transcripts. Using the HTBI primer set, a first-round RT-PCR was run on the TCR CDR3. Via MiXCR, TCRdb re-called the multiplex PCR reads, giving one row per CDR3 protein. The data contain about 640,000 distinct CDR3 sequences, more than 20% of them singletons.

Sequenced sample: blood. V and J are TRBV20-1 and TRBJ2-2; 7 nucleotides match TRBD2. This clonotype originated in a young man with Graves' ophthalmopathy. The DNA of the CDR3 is TGCAGTGCTAGAGAGAGCGGGAAGAAGAACACCGGGGAGCTGTTTTTT. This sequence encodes CSARESGKKNTGELFF.